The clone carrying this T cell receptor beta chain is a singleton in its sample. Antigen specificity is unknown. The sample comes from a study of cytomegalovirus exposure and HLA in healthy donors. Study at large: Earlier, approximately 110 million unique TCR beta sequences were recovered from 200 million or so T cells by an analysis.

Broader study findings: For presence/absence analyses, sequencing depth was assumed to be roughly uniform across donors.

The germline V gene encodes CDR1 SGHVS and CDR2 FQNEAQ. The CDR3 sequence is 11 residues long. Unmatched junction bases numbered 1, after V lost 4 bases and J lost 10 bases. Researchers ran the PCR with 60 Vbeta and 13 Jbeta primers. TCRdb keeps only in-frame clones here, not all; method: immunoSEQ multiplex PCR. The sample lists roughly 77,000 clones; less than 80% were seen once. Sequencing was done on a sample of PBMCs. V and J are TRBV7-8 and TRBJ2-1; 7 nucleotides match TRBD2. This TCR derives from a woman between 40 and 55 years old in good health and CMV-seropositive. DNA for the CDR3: TGTGCCAGCAGCTCCGGGAGGGAGCAGTTCTTC. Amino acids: CASSSGREQFF.